Listed below are T cell receptor beta chains from one sample, sequenced in a study of cytomegalovirus exposure and HLA in healthy donors. The assay was immunoSEQ multiplex PCR, and TCRdb's table has in-frame clones only and misses some. The repertoire has 130,000 to 150,000 clones, around 80% of them found once; the top ten carry roughly 4.7%. The specimen sequenced was PBMCs. The source is a man in his forties in good health and CMV-seronegative. The CDR3 runs from the conserved cysteine through the conserved F or W. Each record gives: J gene, V gene, clone size, D gene, CDR3 protein, CDR3 DNA. D genes are given only for firm matches. Clone sizes are given selectively: once, few, many, or a class where the clone is expanded.

J: TRBJ1-2; V: TRBV18; size: -; D: -; CDR3: CASSAGRGETGYTF; DNA: TGTGCCAGCTCGGCCGGGAGGGGCGAGACTGGCTACACCTTC
J: TRBJ2-7; V: TRBV7-2; size: once; D: -; CDR3: CASSSGTVGEQYF; DNA: TGTGCCAGCAGCTCCGGTACGGTCGGCGAGCAGTACTTC
J: TRBJ1-2; V: TRBV6-1; size: -; D: -; CDR3: CARGGPRGGYTF; DNA: TGTGCCAGAGGAGGCCCCAGGGGCGGCTACACCTTC
J: TRBJ2-7; V: TRBV12-5; size: -; D: -; CDR3: CASGLGTLYEQYF; DNA: TGTGCTAGTGGTTTGGGGACACTTTACGAGCAGTACTTC
J: TRBJ2-1; V: TRBV11-3; size: -; D: -; CDR3: CARGVGVVDNEQFF; DNA: TGTGCCAGGGGCGTAGGGGTGGTGGACAATGAGCAGTTCTTC
J: TRBJ1-5; V: TRBV27; size: -; D: TRBD1; CDR3: CASRPTTGGNNQPQHF; DNA: TGTGCCAGCAGACCGACGACAGGGGGTAATAATCAGCCCCAGCATTTT
J: TRBJ1-6; V: TRBV6-6; size: -; D: -; CDR3: CASRSSYNSPLHF; DNA: TGTGCCAGCAGGAGCTCCTATAATTCACCCCTCCACTTT
J: TRBJ1-6; V: TRBV19; size: -; D: -; CDR3: CASSGRTAGSYNSPLHF; DNA: TGTGCCAGTAGTGGGCGGACAGCCGGCTCCTATAATTCACCCCTCCACTTT
J: TRBJ1-6; V: TRBV19; size: -; D: TRBD1; CDR3: CASSRQGVSPLHF; DNA: TGTGCCAGTAGTCGACAGGGTGTTTCACCCCTCCACTTT
J: TRBJ2-3; V: TRBV5-6; size: once; D: -; CDR3: CASILFGRDTQYF; DNA: TGTGCCAGCATCCTTTTTGGGAGGGATACGCAGTATTTT
J: TRBJ1-1; V: TRBV5-6; size: -; D: -; CDR3: CASSLGQYTEAFF; DNA: TGTGCCAGCAGCTTGGGACAGTACACTGAAGCTTTCTTT
J: TRBJ2-2; V: TRBV28; size: -; D: TRBD2; CDR3: CASSLLAGVNTGELFF; DNA: TGTGCCAGCAGCCTACTAGCGGGGGTGAACACCGGGGAGCTGTTTTTT
J: TRBJ1-3; V: TRBV4-1; size: -; D: -; CDR3: CASSQPGSGNTIYF; DNA: TGCGCCAGCAGCCAGCCAGGGTCTGGAAACACCATATATTTT
J: TRBJ1-1; V: TRBV6-5; size: -; D: TRBD1; CDR3: CASSRGQGYTEAFF; DNA: TGTGCCAGCAGTCGCGGACAGGGTTATACTGAAGCTTTCTTT
J: TRBJ1-3; V: TRBV18; size: few; D: TRBD1; CDR3: CASSPRQGSGNTIYF; DNA: TGTGCCAGCTCACCTCGACAGGGTTCTGGAAACACCATATATTTT
J: TRBJ2-3; V: TRBV6-1; size: -; D: -; CDR3: CASSEGVGGTDTQYF; DNA: TGTGCCAGCAGTGAAGGGGTAGGGGGCACAGATACGCAGTATTTT
J: TRBJ1-1; V: TRBV19; size: -; D: -; CDR3: CASSIGTANTEAFF; DNA: TGTGCCAGTAGTATAGGGACAGCTAACACTGAAGCTTTCTTT
J: TRBJ2-7; V: TRBV2; size: -; D: -; CDR3: CASSDIGGGLSYEQYF; DNA: TGTGCCAGCAGTGATATCGGCGGGGGCCTCTCCTACGAGCAGTACTTC
J: TRBJ2-5; V: TRBV10-3; size: few; D: TRBD2; CDR3: CATLTSGGAQETQYF; DNA: TGTGCCACCCTAACTAGCGGAGGAGCCCAAGAGACCCAGTACTTC
J: TRBJ1-4; V: TRBV4-2; size: -; D: -; CDR3: CASRSGDSSTNEKLFF; DNA: TGTGCCAGCAGATCTGGAGACAGCTCAACTAATGAAAAACTGTTTTTT
J: TRBJ1-4; V: TRBV28; size: -; D: -; CDR3: CASSLTEPPKTNEKLFF; DNA: TGTGCCAGCAGTCTGACAGAGCCTCCGAAAACTAATGAAAAACTGTTTTTT
J: TRBJ1-1; V: TRBV29-1; size: few; D: TRBD1; CDR3: CSVWTGGGTEAFF; DNA: TGCAGCGTCTGGACAGGGGGAGGCACTGAAGCTTTCTTT
J: TRBJ1-1; V: TRBV4-2; size: once; D: TRBD1; CDR3: CASSQAKAGGSGTEAFF; DNA: TGTGCCAGCAGCCAAGCTAAGGCAGGGGGCTCGGGCACTGAAGCTTTCTTT
J: TRBJ2-2; V: TRBV5-1; size: -; D: -; CDR3: CASTPNSNTGELFF; DNA: TGCGCCAGCACCCCCAACTCGAACACCGGGGAGCTGTTTTTT
J: TRBJ1-1; V: TRBV19; size: few; D: -; CDR3: CASSISGAAEAFF; DNA: TGTGCCAGTAGTATTTCAGGGGCGGCTGAAGCTTTCTTT
J: TRBJ1-5; V: TRBV7-6; size: -; D: TRBD1; CDR3: CASSPHGLGQGRYSNQPQHF; DNA: TGTGCCAGCAGCCCCCATGGGTTGGGACAGGGCCGATATAGCAATCAGCCCCAGCATTTT
J: TRBJ2-5; V: TRBV7-2; size: -; D: TRBD2; CDR3: CASSLAVGGGWATQYF; DNA: TGTGCCAGCAGCTTAGCGGTTGGGGGGGGGTGGGCGACCCAGTACTTC
J: TRBJ1-3; V: TRBV6-5; size: -; D: -; CDR3: CASSPGFSGNTIYF; DNA: TGTGCCAGCAGCCCAGGGTTTTCTGGAAACACCATATATTTT
J: TRBJ1-4; V: TRBV6-6; size: -; D: TRBD1; CDR3: CASSYPTGLEKLFF; DNA: TGTGCCAGCAGTTATCCGACAGGGTTGGAAAAACTGTTTTTT
J: TRBJ2-7; V: TRBV5-1; size: -; D: TRBD1; CDR3: CASSPRGRVSYEQYF; DNA: TGCGCCAGCAGCCCGAGGGGGCGGGTGAGCTACGAGCAGTACTTC
J: TRBJ2-1; V: TRBV9; size: -; D: -; CDR3: CASSVGSVHNEQFF; DNA: TGTGCCAGCAGCGTTGGTAGCGTCCACAATGAGCAGTTCTTC
J: TRBJ2-7; V: TRBV6-5; size: -; D: -; CDR3: CASRRRGQNLYEQYF; DNA: TGTGCCAGCAGACGGAGGGGACAGAACCTTTACGAGCAGTACTTC
J: TRBJ1-5; V: TRBV30; size: -; D: -; CDR3: CAWSVQGQPQHF; DNA: TGTGCCTGGAGTGTCCAGGGTCAGCCCCAGCATTTT
J: TRBJ2-1; V: TRBV7-6; size: few; D: -; CDR3: CASSPQDNYNEQFF; DNA: TGTGCCAGCAGCCCCCAGGACAACTACAATGAGCAGTTCTTC
J: TRBJ2-5; V: TRBV7-2; size: -; D: TRBD1; CDR3: CASSLWDRGPETQYF; DNA: TGTGCCAGCAGCTTATGGGACAGGGGGCCAGAGACCCAGTACTTC
J: TRBJ2-7; V: TRBV7-7; size: -; D: -; CDR3: CASSLGSGQGPYEQYF; DNA: TGTGCTAGCAGCTTAGGCTCGGGTCAGGGCCCCTACGAGCAGTACTTC
J: TRBJ2-5; V: TRBV7-6; size: -; D: TRBD1; CDR3: CASSLSGQRDRETQYF; DNA: TGTGCCAGCAGCTTATCTGGGCAAAGGGACAGAGAGACCCAGTACTTC
J: TRBJ1-6; V: TRBV27; size: -; D: TRBD1; CDR3: CATSLGDRSALHF; DNA: TGTGCCACCTCATTGGGGGACAGGTCCGCTCTCCACTTT
J: TRBJ2-7; V: TRBV29-1; size: -; D: -; CDR3: CSVRQDYYEQYF; DNA: TGCAGCGTTAGGCAGGACTACTACGAGCAGTACTTC
J: TRBJ1-3; V: TRBV7-9; size: -; D: TRBD1; CDR3: CASSFTPRDRGSGNTIYF; DNA: TGTGCCAGCAGCTTTACTCCTCGGGACAGAGGCTCTGGAAACACCATATATTTT
J: TRBJ2-7; V: TRBV2; size: -; D: -; CDR3: CASSVRQGLGEQYF; DNA: TGTGCCAGCAGTGTCAGGCAGGGTCTAGGCGAGCAGTACTTC
J: TRBJ1-2; V: TRBV5-1; size: few; D: TRBD1; CDR3: CASSFATGVSSGYTF; DNA: TGCGCCAGCAGCTTTGCAACAGGGGTATCGTCTGGCTACACCTTC
J: TRBJ2-7; V: TRBV4-1; size: -; D: -; CDR3: CASSQGPRRHEQYF; DNA: TGCGCCAGCAGCCAAGGGCCCCGTCGCCACGAGCAGTACTTC
J: TRBJ2-7; V: TRBV7-8; size: few; D: TRBD1; CDR3: CASRDPGTGDEQYF; DNA: TGTGCCAGCAGAGATCCCGGGACAGGGGACGAGCAGTACTTC
J: TRBJ2-7; V: TRBV6-1; size: few; D: -; CDR3: CASSGQGSIYEQYF; DNA: TGTGCCAGCAGTGGGCAGGGTTCGATCTACGAGCAGTACTTC
J: TRBJ1-1; V: TRBV6-5; size: -; D: TRBD1; CDR3: CASGTGRAAFF; DNA: TGTGCCTCCGGGACAGGTCGGGCGGCTTTCTTT
J: TRBJ1-6; V: TRBV21-1; size: -; D: -; CDR3: CASTQDGDSYNSPLHF; DNA: TGTGCCAGCACCCAGGATGGGGACAGCTATAATTCACCCCTCCACTTT
J: TRBJ1-2; V: TRBV6-1; size: -; D: -; CDR3: CASSQESYGYTF; DNA: TGTGCCAGCAGTCAGGAAAGCTATGGCTACACCTTC
J: TRBJ2-5; V: TRBV5-1; size: -; D: -; CDR3: CASSIHTGLETQYF; DNA: TGCGCCAGCAGCATCCATACAGGGTTGGAGACCCAGTACTTC
J: TRBJ2-7; V: TRBV30; size: -; D: TRBD1; CDR3: CAWDRAQGAGYF; DNA: TGTGCCTGGGATCGTGCACAGGGGGCTGGGTACTTC
J: TRBJ2-7; V: TRBV7-6; size: once; D: TRBD2; CDR3: CASSAGGASGTYEQYF; DNA: TGTGCCAGCAGCGCGGGTGGGGCTAGCGGGACCTACGAGCAGTACTTC
J: TRBJ1-4; V: TRBV5-1; size: -; D: TRBD1; CDR3: CASSPVGDRSEKLFF; DNA: TGCGCCAGCAGCCCCGTCGGGGACAGAAGCGAAAAATTGTTTTTT
J: TRBJ2-2; V: TRBV15; size: -; D: -; CDR3: CATSRGLTGELFF; DNA: TGTGCCACCAGCAGAGGGCTGACAGGGGAGCTGTTTTTT
J: TRBJ2-1; V: TRBV10-1; size: few; D: TRBD2; CDR3: CASSESISGGASEQFF; DNA: TGCGCCAGCAGTGAGTCGATTAGCGGGGGGGCCTCTGAGCAGTTCTTC
J: TRBJ2-1; V: TRBV9; size: -; D: TRBD1; CDR3: CASSVGRGGRYNEQFF; DNA: TGTGCCAGCAGCGTAGGACGAGGGGGCAGGTACAATGAGCAGTTCTTC
J: TRBJ1-4; V: TRBV6-5; size: -; D: -; CDR3: CASSSNLGAEKLFF; DNA: TGTGCCAGCAGTTCCAATTTGGGGGCTGAAAAACTGTTTTTT
J: TRBJ2-5; V: TRBV9; size: -; D: -; CDR3: CASSVAAGRQETQYF; DNA: TGTGCCAGCAGCGTAGCCGCGGGGAGGCAGGAGACCCAGTACTTC
J: TRBJ2-7; V: TRBV6-5; size: few; D: -; CDR3: CASSYSASSYEQYF; DNA: TGTGCCAGCAGTTACTCTGCGAGCTCCTACGAGCAGTACTTC
J: TRBJ2-5; V: TRBV2; size: -; D: TRBD1; CDR3: CASSDGQGAKETQYF; DNA: TGTGCCAGCAGTGATGGACAGGGGGCAAAAGAGACCCAGTACTTC
J: TRBJ1-6; V: TRBV4-3; size: -; D: -; CDR3: CASSYDRTASPLHF; DNA: TGCGCCAGCAGCTACGACAGGACAGCATCACCCCTCCACTTT